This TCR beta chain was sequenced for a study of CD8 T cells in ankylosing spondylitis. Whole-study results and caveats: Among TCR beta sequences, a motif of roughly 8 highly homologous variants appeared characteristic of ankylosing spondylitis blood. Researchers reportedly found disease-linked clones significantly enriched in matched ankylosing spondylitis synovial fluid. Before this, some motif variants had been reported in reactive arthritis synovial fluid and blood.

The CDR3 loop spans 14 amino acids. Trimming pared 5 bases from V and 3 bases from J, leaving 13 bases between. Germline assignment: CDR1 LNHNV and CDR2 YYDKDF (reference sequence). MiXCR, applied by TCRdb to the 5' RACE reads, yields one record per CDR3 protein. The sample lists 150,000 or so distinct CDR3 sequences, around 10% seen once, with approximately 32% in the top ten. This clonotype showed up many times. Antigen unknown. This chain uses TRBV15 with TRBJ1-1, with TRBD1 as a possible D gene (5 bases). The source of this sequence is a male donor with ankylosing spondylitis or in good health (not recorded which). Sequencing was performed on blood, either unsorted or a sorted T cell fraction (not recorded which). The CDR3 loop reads CATSFGHSYTEAFF. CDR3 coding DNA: TGTGCCACCAGCTTTGGACACAGTTACACTGAAGCTTTCTTT. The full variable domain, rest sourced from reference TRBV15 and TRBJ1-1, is DAMVIQNPRYQVTQFGKPVTLSCSQTLNHNVMYWYQQKSSQAPKLLFHYYDKDFNNEADTPDNFQSRRPNTSFCFLDIRSPGLGDTAMYLCATSFGHSYTEAFFGQGTRLTVV.